This TCR beta chain comes out of a study of OX40 agonist ivuxolimab in advanced cancers. Study overall: Patients with prior anti-PD-1, anti-PD-L1 or anti-CTLA-4 therapy were eligible; roughly 40% had some. Overall study results and limits: At 0.1 to 3.0 mg/kg, clonal expansion of CD4+ and CD8+ blood T cells had occurred by week 6.

On cycle 4 day 1 and cycle 7 day 1, as well as at baseline, blood was sampled. Method: immunoSEQ multiplex PCR; TCRdb's copy keeps in-frame clones and lacks some. This sample has tens of thousands of clones; about 86% occur once, and the top ten carry 1.5% to 2%. A remark on this clone: No antigen is known for it.

Trimming shortened V by 1 base and J by 4 bases, and 4 bases separated the two germline ends. CDR3 length: 13 amino acids. Germline CDR1 and CDR2: SSHAT and FNYEAQ (reference sequence). The J gene is TRBJ2-2, the V gene TRBV7-7; no clear D gene. This TCR was sampled from an adult with an advanced solid tumor such as melanoma, head and neck, liver or kidney cancer. The sample here was CD4+ or CD8+ T cells sorted from blood, taken in a trial of the OX40 agonist ivuxolimab. The CDR3 DNA reads TGTGCCAGCAGCTTAGTTCCCACCGGGGAGCTGTTTTTT. Amino acids: CASSLVPTGELFF.